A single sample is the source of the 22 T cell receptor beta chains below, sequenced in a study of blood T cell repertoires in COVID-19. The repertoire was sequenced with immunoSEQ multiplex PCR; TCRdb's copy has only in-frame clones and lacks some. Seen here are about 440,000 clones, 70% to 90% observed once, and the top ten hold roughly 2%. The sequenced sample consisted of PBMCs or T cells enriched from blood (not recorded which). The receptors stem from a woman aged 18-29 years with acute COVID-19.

CDR3 in amino acids: CASSKAWGDSGNQPQHF. CDR3 nucleotides: TGTGCCAGCAGCAAAGCATGGGGGGACTCGGGCAATCAGCCCCAGCATTTT. This chain connects TRBV21-1 to TRBJ1-5. TRBV21-1 is shown as a pseudogene. The CDR3 extends over 17 amino acids.

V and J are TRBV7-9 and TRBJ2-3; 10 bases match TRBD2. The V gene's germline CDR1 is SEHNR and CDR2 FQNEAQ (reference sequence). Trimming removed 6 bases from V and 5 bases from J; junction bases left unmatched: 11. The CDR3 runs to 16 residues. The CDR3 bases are TGTGCCAGCAGTCCAGTAGGGACTAGCGCGGGAGATACGCAGTATTTT. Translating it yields CASSPVGTSAGDTQYF.

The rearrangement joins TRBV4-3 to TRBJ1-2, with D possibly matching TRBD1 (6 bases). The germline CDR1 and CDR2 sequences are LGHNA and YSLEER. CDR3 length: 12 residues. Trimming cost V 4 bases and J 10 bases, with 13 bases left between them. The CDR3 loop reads CASSLQGSDYTF. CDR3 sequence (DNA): TGCGCCAGCAGCCTACAGGGAAGTGACTACACCTTC.

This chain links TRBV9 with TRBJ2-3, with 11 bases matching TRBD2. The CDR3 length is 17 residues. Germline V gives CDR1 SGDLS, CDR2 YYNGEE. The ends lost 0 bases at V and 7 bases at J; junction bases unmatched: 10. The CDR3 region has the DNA TGTGCCAGCAGCGTAGCCCAAACTAGCGGGAGTCCCTATACGCAGTATTTT. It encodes CASSVAQTSGSPYTQYF.

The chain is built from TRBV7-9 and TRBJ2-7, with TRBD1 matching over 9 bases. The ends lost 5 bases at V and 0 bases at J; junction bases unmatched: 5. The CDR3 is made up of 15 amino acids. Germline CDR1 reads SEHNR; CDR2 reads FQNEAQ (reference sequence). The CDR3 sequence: CASSPGQGYSYEQYF. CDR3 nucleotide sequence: TGTGCCAGCAGCCCGGGACAGGGTTACTCCTACGAGCAGTACTTC.

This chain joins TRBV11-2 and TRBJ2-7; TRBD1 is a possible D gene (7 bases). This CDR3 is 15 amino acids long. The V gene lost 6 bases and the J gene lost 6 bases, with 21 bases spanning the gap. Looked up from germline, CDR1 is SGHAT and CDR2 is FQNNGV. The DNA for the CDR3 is TGTGCCAGCAGAGACGGTCACAGGGGACTGGGCGAGCAGTACTTC. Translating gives CASRDGHRGLGEQYF.

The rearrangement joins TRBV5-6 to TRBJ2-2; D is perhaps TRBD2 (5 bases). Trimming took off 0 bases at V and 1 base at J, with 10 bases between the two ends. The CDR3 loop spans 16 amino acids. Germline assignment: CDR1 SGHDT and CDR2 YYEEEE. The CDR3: CASSLAPGVNTGELFF. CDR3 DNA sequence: TGTGCCAGCAGCTTGGCCCCCGGGGTGAACACCGGGGAGCTGTTTTTT.

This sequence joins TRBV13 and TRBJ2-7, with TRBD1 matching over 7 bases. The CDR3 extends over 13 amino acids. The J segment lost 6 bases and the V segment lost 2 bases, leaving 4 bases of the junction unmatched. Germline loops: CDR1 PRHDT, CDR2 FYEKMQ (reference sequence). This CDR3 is CASSLNRGSEQYF. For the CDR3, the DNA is TGTGCCAGCAGCTTAAACAGGGGTAGCGAGCAGTACTTC.

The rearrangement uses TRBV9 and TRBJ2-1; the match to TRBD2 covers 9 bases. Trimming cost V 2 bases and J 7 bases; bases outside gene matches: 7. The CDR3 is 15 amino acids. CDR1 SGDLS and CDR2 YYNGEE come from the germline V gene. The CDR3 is CASSVSGREGNEQFF. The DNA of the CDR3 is TGTGCCAGCAGCGTTAGCGGGAGAGAAGGAAATGAGCAGTTCTTC. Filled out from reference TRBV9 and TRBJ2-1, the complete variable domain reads DSGVTQTPKHLITATGQRVTLRCSPRSGDLSVYWYQQSLDQGLQFLIQYYNGEERAKGNILERFSAQQFPDLHSELNLSSLELGDSALYFCASSVSGREGNEQFFGPGTRLTVL.

In nucleotides, the CDR3 is TGTGCCAGCAGTTACGAACTCGACAGGGAACAAGAGACCCAGTACTTC. Amino acids: CASSYELDREQETQYF. This chain uses TRBV6-2 or TRBV6-3 with TRBJ2-5; 7 bases are shared with TRBD1. Germline values: CDR1 MNHEY, CDR2 SVGEGT. The V and J ends lost 2 bases and 2 bases, in that order; junction bases with no gene match: 8. The CDR3 spans 16 residues.

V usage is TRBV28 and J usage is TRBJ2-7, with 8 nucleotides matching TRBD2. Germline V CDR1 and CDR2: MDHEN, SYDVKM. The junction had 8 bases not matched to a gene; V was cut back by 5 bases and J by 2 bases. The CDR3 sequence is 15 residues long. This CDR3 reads CASSEPELAAYEQYF. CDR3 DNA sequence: TGTGCCAGCAGTGAACCTGAACTAGCGGCCTACGAGCAGTACTTC.

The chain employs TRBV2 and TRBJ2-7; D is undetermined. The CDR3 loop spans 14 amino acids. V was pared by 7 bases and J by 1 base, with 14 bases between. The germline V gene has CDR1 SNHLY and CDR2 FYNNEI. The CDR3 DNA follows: TGTGCCAGCAAGAACCCAAACTTGTCCTACGAGCAGTACTTC. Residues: CASKNPNLSYEQYF.

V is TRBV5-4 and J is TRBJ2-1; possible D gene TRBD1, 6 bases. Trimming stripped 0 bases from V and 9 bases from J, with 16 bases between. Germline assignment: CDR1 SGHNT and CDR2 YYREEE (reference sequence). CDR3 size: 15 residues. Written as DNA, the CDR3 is TGTGCCAGCAGCTTGGGGGACACCGTGTGGGGTGAGCAGTTCTTC. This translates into CASSLGDTVWGEQFF.

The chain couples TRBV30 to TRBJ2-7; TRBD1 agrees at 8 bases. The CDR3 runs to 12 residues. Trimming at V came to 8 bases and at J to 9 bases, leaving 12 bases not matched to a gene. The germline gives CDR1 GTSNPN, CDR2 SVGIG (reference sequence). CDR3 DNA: TGTGCCGTATCGGGGACAGGCTTATTGCAGTACTTC. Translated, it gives CAVSGTGLLQYF.

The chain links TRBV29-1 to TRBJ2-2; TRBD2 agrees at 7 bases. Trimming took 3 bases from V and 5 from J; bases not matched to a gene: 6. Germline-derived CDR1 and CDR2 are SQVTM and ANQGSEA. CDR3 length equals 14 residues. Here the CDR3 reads CSVDGGSRTGELFF. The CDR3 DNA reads TGCAGCGTTGACGGCGGGAGTAGGACCGGGGAGCTGTTTTTT.

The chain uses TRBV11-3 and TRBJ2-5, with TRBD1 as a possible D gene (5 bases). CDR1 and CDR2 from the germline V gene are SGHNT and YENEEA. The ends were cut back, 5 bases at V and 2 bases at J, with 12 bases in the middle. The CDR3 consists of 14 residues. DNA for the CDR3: TGTGCCAGCAGCCTGGGGCCCCAACAAGAGACCCAGTACTTC. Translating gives CASSLGPQQETQYF.

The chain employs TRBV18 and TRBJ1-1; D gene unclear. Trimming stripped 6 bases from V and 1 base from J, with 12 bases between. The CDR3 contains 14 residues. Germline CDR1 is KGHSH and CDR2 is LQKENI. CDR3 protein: CASSRESENTEAFF. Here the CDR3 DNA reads TGTGCCAGCTCCCGGGAAAGCGAGAACACTGAAGCTTTCTTT. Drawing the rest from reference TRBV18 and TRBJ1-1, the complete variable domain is NAGVMQNPRHLVRRRGQEARLRCSPMKGHSHVYWYRQLPEEGLKFMVYLQKENIIDESGMPKERFSAEFPKEGPSILRIQQVVRGDSAAYFCASSRESENTEAFFGQGTRLTVV.

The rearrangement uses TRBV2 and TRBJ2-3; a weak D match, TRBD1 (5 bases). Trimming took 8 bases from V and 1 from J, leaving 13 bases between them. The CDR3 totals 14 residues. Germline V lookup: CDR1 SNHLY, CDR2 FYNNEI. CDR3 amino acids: CASPSPTGTDTQYF. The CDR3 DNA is TGTGCCAGCCCCTCTCCGACAGGCACAGATACGCAGTATTTT. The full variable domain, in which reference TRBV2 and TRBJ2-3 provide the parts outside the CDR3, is EPEVTQTPSHQVTQMGQEVILRCVPISNHLYFYWYRQILGQKVEFLVSFYNNEISEKSEIFDDQFSVERPDGSNFTLKIRSTKLEDSAMYFCASPSPTGTDTQYFGPGTRLTVL.

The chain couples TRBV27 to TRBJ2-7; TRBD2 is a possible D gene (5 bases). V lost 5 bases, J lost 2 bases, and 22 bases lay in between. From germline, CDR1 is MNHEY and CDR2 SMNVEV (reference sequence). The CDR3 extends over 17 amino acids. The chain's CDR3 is CASSPLANGGPTYEQYF. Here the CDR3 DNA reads TGTGCCAGCAGTCCCCTCGCCAACGGAGGACCCACCTACGAGCAGTACTTC.

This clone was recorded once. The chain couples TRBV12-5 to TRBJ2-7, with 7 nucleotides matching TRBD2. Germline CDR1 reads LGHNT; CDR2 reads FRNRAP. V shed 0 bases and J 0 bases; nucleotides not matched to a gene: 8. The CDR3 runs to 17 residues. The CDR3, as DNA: TGTGCTAGTGGTTTGGTACTCGGCGGGAGTCCCTCCTACGAGCAGTACTTC. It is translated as CASGLVLGGSPSYEQYF. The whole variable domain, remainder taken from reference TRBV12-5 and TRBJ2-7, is DARVTQTPRHKVTEMGQEVTMRCQPILGHNTVFWYRQTMMQGLELLAYFRNRAPLDDSGMPKDRFSAEMPDATLATLKIQPSEPRDSAVYFCASGLVLGGSPSYEQYFGPGTRLTVT.

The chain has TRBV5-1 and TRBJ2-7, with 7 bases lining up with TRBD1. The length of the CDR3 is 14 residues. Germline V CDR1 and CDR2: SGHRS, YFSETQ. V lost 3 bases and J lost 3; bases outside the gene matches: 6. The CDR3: CASSYGTDNYEQYF. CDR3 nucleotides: TGCGCCAGCAGCTACGGGACAGACAACTACGAGCAGTACTTC.

CDR3 in amino acids: CASSRNGELFF. DNA of the CDR3: TGTGCCAGCAGTCGTAACGGGGAGCTGTTTTTT. This chain connects TRBV9 to TRBJ2-2; D call uncertain. Germline V CDR1 and CDR2: SGDLS, YYNGEE. This CDR3 is built from 11 residues. V lost 5 bases and J 7 bases, leaving 6 bases between the germline ends. The full variable domain, in which reference TRBV9 and TRBJ2-2 provide the parts outside the CDR3, is DSGVTQTPKHLITATGQRVTLRCSPRSGDLSVYWYQQSLDQGLQFLIQYYNGEERAKGNILERFSAQQFPDLHSELNLSSLELGDSALYFCASSRNGELFFGEGSRLTVL.